This TCR beta chain was documented in a study of blood T cell repertoires in COVID-19. V was pared by 7 bases and J by 2 bases, with 14 bases between. CDR1 and CDR2 from the germline V gene are LGHDT and YNNKEL (reference sequence). The CDR3 loop spans 14 amino acids. Clones were sequenced by immunoSEQ multiplex PCR, and TCRdb holds only the in-frame ones, with some missing. This sample carries 110,000 or so clones, approximately 90% of them seen once, and the ten largest clones take about 18%. The sequence came from a human donor with acute or convalescent COVID-19. The donor label of this sample is uncertain. The chain has TRBV3-1 (or the pseudogene TRBV3-2) and TRBJ2-5, with no clear D. The material sequenced was peripheral blood. The CDR3 DNA reads as TGTGCCAGCACCCTTAACTCTCGGCAAGAGACCCAGTACTTC. Protein sequence: CASTLNSRQETQYF.